This paragraph reports one T cell receptor (beta chain). Antigen unknown. This specimen belongs to a study of neoadjuvant anti-PD-1 for oral cavity cancer. About the study: Non-progressing patients received a fourth nivolumab dose near day 43, then surgery on days 50-56. Findings and limits, study-wide: TCR analyses covered only a few patients per response group.

The germline gives CDR1 SGDLS, CDR2 YYNGEE. The CDR3 extends over 13 amino acids. V was trimmed by 4 bases and J by 0 bases, leaving 7 bases between them. Sequenced by immunoSEQ multiplex PCR; TCRdb stores in-frame clones only, minus some. The table includes approximately 12,000 clones, around three fifths detected once. The material was tumor tissue, obtained before nivolumab (anti-PD-1) treatment. V is TRBV9 and J is TRBJ1-1, with a tentative D call TRBD1 (5 bases). The source is a person aged 40 to 85 with oral cavity squamous cell carcinoma. The CDR3, as DNA: TGTGCCAGCAGCCTGACAGTGAACACTGAAGCTTTCTTT. Its translation: CASSLTVNTEAFF.